This TCR beta chain derives from a study of cytomegalovirus exposure and HLA in healthy donors. With 60 Vbeta and 13 Jbeta primers, the PCR was carried out. Profiled with immunoSEQ multiplex PCR; TCRdb holds only in-frame clones, not every one. The sample lists approximately 130,000 clones; roughly 82% were seen once. The study sampled nominally healthy donors, though unrecorded immune exposures were likely. V was pared by 4 bases and J by 0 bases, with 8 bases of the junction left unmatched. The germline CDR1 and CDR2 sequences are SGHRS and YFSETQ. This CDR3 has 16 amino acids. The sample taken for sequencing was PBMCs. The rearrangement joins TRBV5-1 to TRBJ2-3; 7 bases map to TRBD2. This receptor was taken from a woman aged 18-29 years in good health and CMV-seronegative. CDR3 region: CASSRSPSGSTDTQYF. The CDR3 nucleotides read TGCGCCAGCAGCCGATCCCCTAGCGGAAGCACAGATACGCAGTATTTT.